Shown below are 15 T cell receptor beta chains from a single sample sequenced in a study of blood T cells in healthy people across ages. A sample-barcoded 5' primer and a J-beta primer mix were used in a second PCR of about 7 to 12 cycles. In TCRdb, the 5' RACE reads were re-called with MiXCR into one record per CDR3 protein. The sample shows about 1.1 million distinct CDR3 sequences, approximately 38% of them seen only once. The sequencing input was blood. All receptors derive from a young man in good health.

This clonotype was seen more than once but under ten times. V and J are TRBV7-9 and TRBJ2-3; 7 positions agree with TRBD2. Losses at the gene ends were 6 bases for V and 4 bases for J; bases not matched to a gene: 7. The germline V gene has CDR1 SEHNR and CDR2 FQNEAQ (reference sequence). This CDR3 region has 14 residues. This CDR3 is CASSSTLAADTQYF. The CDR3 region has the DNA TGTGCCAGCAGTTCGACCCTAGCGGCAGATACGCAGTATTTT.

V gene TRBV12-3 or TRBV12-4 combines with J gene TRBJ1-5; unclear D gene. V shed 3 bases and J shed 0 bases, with 12 bases lying between them. CDR3 length: 16 amino acids. The CDR3 DNA sequence: TGTGCCAGCAGTTTCGGGAGGAGATATAGCAATCAGCCCCAGCATTTT. Translated, it gives CASSFGRRYSNQPQHF.

The chain has TRBV7-3 and TRBJ1-3; D uncertain. In germline, CDR1 is SGHTA, CDR2 FQGTGA. V gave up 11 bases and J gave up 4 bases, with 12 bases separating them. This CDR3 is built from 12 residues. This CDR3 reads CARNADGNTIYF. CDR3 sequence (DNA): TGTGCCCGAAATGCCGACGGAAACACCATATATTTT.

V usage is TRBV24-1 and J usage is TRBJ1-1; D gene unclear. Germline assignment: CDR1 KGHDR and CDR2 SFDVKD. V lost 4 bases, J lost 5 bases, and 7 bases lay in between. This CDR3 spans 12 amino acids. This chain's CDR3 is CATSEAGTEAFF. The CDR3 DNA is TGTGCCACCAGTGAGGCGGGTACTGAAGCTTTCTTT.

Written as DNA, the CDR3 is TGTGCCAGCACCCCGGGGCGGGGGGCCACAGATACGCAGTATTTT. This encodes CASTPGRGATDTQYF. The chain recombines TRBV12-3 or TRBV12-4 with TRBJ2-3; 8 nucleotides match TRBD2. The CDR3 runs to 15 residues. Trimming removed 7 bases from V and 2 bases from J; junction bases left unmatched: 8.

The V call is TRBV23-1, the J call TRBJ2-7; D is uncertain. TRBV23-1 has ORF status, its function being uncertain. The ends were cut back, 2 bases at V and 0 bases at J, with 5 bases in the middle. The CDR3 length is 13 residues. The CDR3 loop is CASSQPVSYEQYF. In nucleotides, the CDR3 is TGCGCCAGCAGTCAACCCGTCTCCTACGAGCAGTACTTC.

CDR3 nucleotides: TGTGCCAGCAGTTCCCCCGGGGGTCCCAATGAAAAACTGTTTTTT. Its protein product is CASSSPGGPNEKLFF. The chain has TRBV12-3 or TRBV12-4 and TRBJ1-4, with a tentative D call TRBD1 (5 bases). The V gene lost 4 bases and the J gene lost 5 bases, with 14 bases spanning the gap. The CDR3 length is 15 residues.

This clonotype was seen more than once but under ten times. The V call is TRBV6-6, the J call TRBJ2-6; D is ambiguous. The CDR3 has 13 residues. The V and J ends lost 7 bases and 4 bases respectively, with 8 bases between them. Germline V CDR1 and CDR2: MNHNY, SVGAGI (reference sequence). CDR3 protein: CASTLGGANVLTF. The CDR3, as DNA: TGTGCCAGCACCCTAGGAGGGGCCAACGTCCTGACTTTC.

The gene calls are TRBV4-3 and TRBJ2-5; either TRBD1 or TRBD2 may supply D (5 bases each). The CDR3 is 15 residues long. Germline CDR1 reads LGHNA; CDR2 reads YSLEER. Trimming shortened V by 0 bases and J by 4 bases, and 12 bases separated the two germline ends. CDR3 residues: CASSQDLDGGETQYF. The CDR3 coding sequence is TGCGCCAGCAGCCAAGATCTTGATGGGGGAGAGACCCAGTACTTC.

The chain couples TRBV12-3 or TRBV12-4 to TRBJ2-7; 8 nucleotides agree with TRBD1. CDR3 length: 14 amino acids. The trim removed 2 bases at V and 6 bases at J, leaving 6 bases unmatched. The CDR3 coding sequence is TGTGCCAGCAGTTTAAGCAGGGGGCGTCCCGAGCAGTACTTC. This translates into CASSLSRGRPEQYF.

This clonotype was counted once. The chain employs TRBV13 and TRBJ2-5; D is undetermined. Trimming shortened V by 2 bases and J by 11 bases, and 15 bases separated the two germline ends. CDR3 length: 13 residues. Germline V gene lookup returns CDR1 PRHDT and CDR2 FYEKMQ (reference sequence). The CDR3 nucleotides are TGTGCCAGCAGCTTAAGCTGGGCCAATGAGCAGTACTTC. Protein: CASSLSWANEQYF. Filled out from reference TRBV13 and TRBJ2-5, the complete variable domain reads AAGVIQSPRHLIKEKRETATLKCYPIPRHDTVYWYQQGPGQDPQFLISFYEKMQSDKGSIPDRFSAQQFSDYHSELNMSSLELGDSALYFCASSLSWANEQYFGPGTRLLVL.

This clonotype turned up a few times. V usage is TRBV5-1 and J usage is TRBJ2-2; possible D gene TRBD1, 5 bases. CDR1 is SGHRS and CDR2 is YFSETQ in the germline V gene. V was pared by 9 bases and J by 1 base, with 10 bases between. The CDR3 length is 13 residues. CDR3 coding DNA: TGCGCCACCTTTCAGGGGAACACCGGGGAGCTGTTTTTT. It specifies CATFQGNTGELFF.

The chain joins TRBV7-2 to TRBJ2-3, with 10 positions matching TRBD2. Unmatched junction bases numbered 10, after V lost 2 bases and J lost 2 bases. CDR3 length equals 18 residues. Germline CDR1 and CDR2: SGHTA and FQGNSA. The CDR3 region has the DNA TGTGCCAGCAGCTTAACCCCACTAGCGGGGACCGCCACAGATACGCAGTATTTT. Residues: CASSLTPLAGTATDTQYF.

The gene calls are TRBV25-1 and TRBJ1-4; D may be TRBD1 (5 bases). Trimming shortened V by 3 bases and J by 0 bases, and 11 bases separated the two germline ends. The germline CDR1 and CDR2 sequences are MGHDK and SYGVNS. The CDR3 has 16 residues. This CDR3 is CASSDGGSATNEKLFF. The CDR3 nucleotides are TGTGCCAGCAGTGATGGGGGGAGTGCAACTAATGAAAAACTGTTTTTT.

The chain couples TRBV30 to TRBJ2-4; 7 bases are shared with TRBD1. Matching the DNA end better, TRBJ2-5 makes the J call doubtful. This CDR3 is built from 15 residues. Germline values: CDR1 GTSNPN, CDR2 SVGIG (reference sequence). CDR3 coding DNA: TGTGCCTGGAGCCACGGGGACAGACCTCAAGAGACCCAGTACTTC. Translating it yields CAWSHGDRPQETQYF.